These 24 T cell receptor beta chains originate from one sample sequenced in a study of CXCR3-negative and CXCR3-positive naive CD8 T cells. The method, 5' RACE with UMI labels, was used to prepare the TRB cDNA libraries. TCRdb processed the 5' RACE reads again and assigns one entry to each CDR3 protein, with no DNA. The table for this sample gives about 5,000 distinct CDR3 sequences. Sequencing used naive CXCR3- CD8+ T cells from blood. Sample subset: CD45RO-CCR7+CD27+CD95- naive CD8+ T cells lacking CXCR3 (TNR3-). These receptors originate from a human donor in good health. Some clones in this sample may be carry-over from other donors' samples.

The chain combines TRBV7-2 with TRBJ2-1; TCRdb designates TRBD2, a call that cannot be tested without DNA. Germline CDR1 is SGHTA and CDR2 is FQGNSA. The CDR3 loop spans 16 amino acids. This chain's CDR3 is CASSLVLAYPYNEQFF.

Its frequency marks this clonotype as medium-sized. The chain uses TRBV12-3 or TRBV12-4 and TRBJ2-1; with no DNA, the TCRdb D assignment of TRBD1 cannot be verified. The CDR3 is made up of 12 amino acids. CDR3 protein: CASSPRVNEQFF.

By frequency, this clonotype registers medium-sized. The chain employs TRBV20-1 and TRBJ2-7; absent DNA, TCRdb's TRBD1 call cannot be checked. Per the germline V gene, CDR1 is DFQATT and CDR2 is SNEGSKA (reference sequence). The CDR3 runs to 15 residues. CDR3 protein: CSAREQDGSSYEQYF.

The CDR3 loop reads CASSRGQGFTANEKLFF. The gene calls are TRBV18 and TRBJ1-4; checking the TCRdb D call of TRBD1 is not possible without DNA. The CDR3 is 17 amino acids. Germline CDR1 KGHSH, CDR2 LQKENI. Together with reference TRBV18 and TRBJ1-4, the CDR3 gives the full variable domain: NAGVMQNPRHLVRRRGQEARLRCSPMKGHSHVYWYRQLPEEGLKFMVYLQKENIIDESGMPKERFSAEFPKEGPSILRIQQVVRGDSAAYFCASSRGQGFTANEKLFFGSGTQLSVL.

The chain combines TRBV4-1 with TRBJ1-2; TCRdb's D gene call, TRBD1, goes unchecked for lack of DNA. The length of the CDR3 is 15 residues. Germline CDR1 MGHRA, CDR2 YSYEKL. The CDR3 protein is CASSPAQGVDYGYTF.

This clonotype is classed as medium-sized by frequency. The V and J genes are TRBV19 and TRBJ1-2; TCRdb reports TRBD1, a call that lacks DNA to check it against. Germline loops: CDR1 LNHDA, CDR2 SQIVND (reference sequence). CDR3 length: 17 residues. The CDR3 region is CASTGTGGYLKYYGYTF.

This sequence joins TRBV29-1 and TRBJ2-1. The CDR3 is 11 amino acids. Germline V CDR1 and CDR2: SQVTM, ANQGSEA. The chain's CDR3 is CSVTFGNEQFF.

Frequency places this clonotype as medium-sized. This chain links TRBV20-1 with TRBJ2-7; TCRdb returns TRBD2, unconfirmable since there is no DNA. CDR1 and CDR2 from the germline V gene are DFQATT and SNEGSKA (reference sequence). CDR3 length: 14 amino acids. This CDR3 reads CSAREAGGAYEQYF.

This chain connects TRBV6-2 or TRBV6-3 to TRBJ2-3; the TCRdb call, TRBD2, lacks DNA for checking. The CDR3 is 15 residues long. Germline V gene sequence: CDR1 MNHEY, CDR2 SVGEGT. CDR3 residues: CASSILAQSTDTQYF.

This clonotype counts as medium-sized (0.01 to 0.1%) by frequency. V gene TRBV29-1 combines with J gene TRBJ2-1; as DNA is missing, the TRBD2 call by TCRdb cannot be tested. Per the germline V gene, CDR1 is SQVTM and CDR2 is ANQGSEA. This CDR3 is built from 18 residues. CDR3 sequence: CSVEGRANSGRTYNEQFF.

V is TRBV4-1 and J is TRBJ2-3. CDR1 MGHRA and CDR2 YSYEKL come from the germline V gene. CDR3 length: 14 amino acids. CDR3 residues: CASSQEDSTDTQYF.

This clonotype is called medium-sized based on its frequency. V usage is TRBV12-3 or TRBV12-4 and J usage is TRBJ1-1. The CDR3 length is 17 residues. The CDR3 region is CASSSSLGGVVNTEAFF.

Its frequency marks this clonotype as medium-sized (0.01 to 0.1%). The rearrangement joins TRBV29-1 to TRBJ2-3; the D call of TRBD2 rests on TCRdb alone, since no DNA is present to check it. Germline CDR1 is SQVTM and CDR2 is ANQGSEA. The CDR3 loop spans 13 amino acids. The CDR3 is CSVVARSTDTQYF.

Measured by frequency, this clonotype is medium-sized. V gene TRBV7-9 combines with J gene TRBJ2-7. CDR3 length equals 13 residues. CDR1 SEHNR and CDR2 FQNEAQ come from the germline V gene (reference sequence). CDR3 in amino acids: CASTPTETYEQYF.

The gene calls are TRBV15 and TRBJ1-4; TCRdb's D call, TRBD1, is unchecked because there is no DNA. CDR1 is LNHNV and CDR2 is YYDKDF in the germline V gene (reference sequence). This CDR3 contains 12 residues. CDR3 amino acids: CSGQGANEKLFF.

The V and J genes are TRBV7-9 and TRBJ1-1; without DNA, the TCRdb call of TRBD1 cannot be checked. Germline loops: CDR1 SEHNR, CDR2 FQNEAQ (reference sequence). The length of the CDR3 is 12 residues. The CDR3 sequence is CASSPGVGEAFF. Full variable domain (missing parts from reference TRBV7-9 and TRBJ1-1): DTGVSQNPRHKITKRGQNVTFRCDPISEHNRLYWYRQTLGQGPEFLTYFQNEAQLEKSRLLSDRFSAERPKGSFSTLEIQRTEQGDSAMYLCASSPGVGEAFFGQGTRLTVV.

Frequency places this clonotype as medium-sized. The chain uses TRBV11-2 and TRBJ2-1; lacking DNA, the TRBD2 call made by TCRdb goes unchecked. From germline, CDR1 is SGHAT and CDR2 FQNNGV. This CDR3 is 16 amino acids long. The CDR3: CASSLRRQGLYNEQFF.

The chain joins TRBV10-2 to TRBJ1-2; TCRdb designates TRBD1, a call that cannot be tested without DNA. The CDR3 extends over 14 amino acids. The germline gives CDR1 WSHSY, CDR2 SAAADI. CDR3 residues: CASSEGTDYYGYTF.

The chain employs TRBV11-3 and TRBJ2-1. The CDR3 length is 14 residues. Germline loops: CDR1 SGHNT, CDR2 YENEEA. The CDR3 here is CASSYLYTGNEQFF.

The chain has TRBV29-1 and TRBJ1-1; the D call of TRBD1 rests on TCRdb alone, since no DNA is present to check it. CDR1 is SQVTM, CDR2 ANQGSEA, per germline. The CDR3 is 14 residues long. The CDR3 sequence is CSVAGGVMNTETFF.

The rearrangement links TRBV29-1 to TRBJ2-3. CDR1 and CDR2 from the germline V gene are SQVTM and ANQGSEA. The CDR3 has 13 residues. CDR3 region: CSVVGPSTDTQYF.

This CDR3 reads CASRNRGQGETQYF. This chain links TRBV6-6 with TRBJ2-5; TCRdb designates TRBD1, a call that cannot be tested without DNA. CDR1 and CDR2 (germline): MNHNY, SVGAGI (reference sequence). CDR3 length: 14 amino acids.

The chain recombines TRBV4-3 with TRBJ1-6; TCRdb lists TRBD1, though no DNA is available to test this call. Germline values: CDR1 LGHNA, CDR2 YSLEER. The CDR3 runs 15 residues. CDR3 residues: CASSQGTGDNSPLHF.

Frequency places this clonotype as medium-sized (0.01 to 0.1%). The chain employs TRBV6-5 and TRBJ2-1; TCRdb indicates TRBD1, and absent DNA this call remains unverified. The CDR3 length is 16 residues. Germline V lookup: CDR1 MNHEY, CDR2 SVGAGI. The CDR3 reads CASSYSSDIDHNEQFF.